Below are 26 T cell receptor beta chains sequenced from a single sample in a study of blood T cells in healthy people across ages. Sample-barcoded 5' priming and a J-beta primer mix drove a second PCR of 7 to 11 cycles. A single record per CDR3 protein comes from TCRdb applying MiXCR to the 5' RACE reads. The sample lists about 620,000 distinct CDR3 sequences; under 65% were seen once. The sample consisted of blood. These receptors all stem from a woman older than 75 in good health.

This clonotype was recorded many times. This chain connects TRBV9 to TRBJ1-5; D is undetermined. Germline assignment: CDR1 SGDLS and CDR2 YYNGEE. The CDR3 has 16 amino acids. V shed 0 bases and J shed 3 bases, with 13 bases lying between them. The CDR3 loop reads CASSVESGRLNQPQHF. The CDR3 DNA is TGTGCCAGCAGCGTAGAAAGCGGCAGACTCAATCAGCCCCAGCATTTT.

Turning to this clonotype: An end of the junction differs from the germline gene, which may be a read error. The CDR3 reads CSAVNPGAGNTEVFF. CDR3 nucleotide sequence: TGCAGTGCTGTCAACCCGGGCGCGGGGAACACTGAAGTTTTCTTT. The V and J genes are TRBV20-1 and TRBJ1-1; D unclear. There are 15 residues in the CDR3. From germline, CDR1 is DFQATT and CDR2 SNEGSKA (reference sequence).

Only a few counts were recorded for this clonotype. Compared with germline, one end of the junction differs, possibly owing to a read error. The rearrangement links TRBV5-6 to TRBJ2-3, with 10 bases identical to TRBD2. The CDR3 is 15 amino acids. Germline lookup yields CDR1 SGHDT and CDR2 YYEEEE. The CDR3 DNA reads as TGTGCCAGCAGCTCCCAGCGGGGGGGCGGAGATGCGCAGTATTTT. Residues: CASSSQRGGGDAQYF.

The rearrangement uses TRBV6-5 and TRBJ2-7, with 9 positions matching TRBD2. J lost 7 bases, V lost 0 bases, and 10 bases had no gene match. This CDR3 region has 16 residues. Germline values: CDR1 MNHEY, CDR2 SVGAGI. CDR3 nucleotide sequence: TGTGCCAGCAGTTACTCTGGGCTAGCGGGGTCTAATGAGCAGTACTTC. It is translated as CASSYSGLAGSNEQYF.

The J gene is TRBJ2-5, the V gene TRBV7-9, with D hard to call. Near its end, the DNA agrees better with TRBJ2-7, so the J call may be wrong. This CDR3 is 14 amino acids long. CDR1 and CDR2 from the germline V gene are SEHNR and FQNEAQ (reference sequence). DNA of the CDR3: TGTGCCAGCAGCCCACAATCCGTTGTGGACGAGCAGTACTTC. Amino acid sequence: CASSPQSVVDEQYF.

DNA of the CDR3: TGTGCCACCAGCAGAGATAGGCGGATTGAAGCTTTCTTT. Translated, it gives CATSRDRRIEAFF. This chain uses TRBV15 with TRBJ1-1; no firm D call. The V and J ends lost 0 bases and 7 bases respectively, with 9 bases between them. Looked up from germline, CDR1 is LNHNV and CDR2 is YYDKDF (reference sequence). The CDR3 contains 13 residues.

The chain carries TRBV5-6 and TRBJ1-5; D gene unclear. This CDR3 contains 13 residues. Germline V gene data show CDR1 as SGHDT and CDR2 as YYEEEE. Trimming shortened V by 3 bases and J by 7 bases, and 11 bases separated the two germline ends. CDR3 in DNA: TGTGCCAGCAGCTCCCTGCTGGGGCAGCCCCAGCATTTT. It yields the protein CASSSLLGQPQHF.

This clonotype was observed at least ten times. This chain links TRBV4-1 with TRBJ2-2; 8 bases agree with TRBD1. CDR1 is MGHRA and CDR2 is YSYEKL in the germline V gene. CDR3 size: 15 residues. The ends lost 1 base at V and 7 bases at J; junction bases unmatched: 5. CDR3 in amino acids: CASSQVQGAVGELFF. The CDR3 nucleotides read TGCGCCAGCAGCCAAGTGCAGGGGGCGGTCGGGGAGCTGTTTTTT.

The genes are TRBV29-1 and TRBJ2-7; TRBD1 might be the D (6 bases). This CDR3 contains 12 residues. Germline loops: CDR1 SQVTM, CDR2 ANQGSEA. V gave up 8 bases and J gave up 4 bases, with 15 bases separating them. CDR3 loop: CSTRDTMYEQYF. CDR3 DNA sequence: TGCAGCACCAGGGACACCATGTACGAGCAGTACTTC.

Worth noting for this clonotype: A much larger clone is a single base away; this may be a read error. The chain uses TRBV7-3 and TRBJ2-3; unclear D gene. The CDR3 loop spans 18 amino acids. V shed 2 bases and J shed 1 base, with 19 bases lying between them. CDR1 is SGHTA and CDR2 is FQGTGA in the germline V gene. The CDR3 region has the DNA TGTGCCAGCAGCTTAGGATTTTGGGGATACGTTGGCACAGATACGCAGTATTTT. Its protein product is CASSLGFWGYVGTDTQYF.

This clonotype was observed at least ten times. This chain connects TRBV12-3 or TRBV12-4 to TRBJ1-2; no reliable D call. The CDR3 is made up of 14 amino acids. Trimming took off 2 bases at V and 8 bases at J, with 15 bases between the two ends. The CDR3 coding sequence is TGTGCCAGCAGTTTACTCTCGGGCCGAGTCGGCTACACCTTC. This translates into CASSLLSGRVGYTF.

The chain joins TRBV25-1 to TRBJ1-2; D is perhaps TRBD1 (6 bases). The CDR3 is 12 residues long. Looked up from germline, CDR1 is MGHDK and CDR2 is SYGVNS. The germline V and J ends were trimmed by 2 bases and 7 bases, with 8 bases remaining between them. The CDR3: CASSEGGGGYTF. The DNA for the CDR3 is TGTGCCAGCAGTGAAGGAGGGGGTGGCTACACCTTC.

This sequence joins TRBV20-1 and TRBJ2-7; 8 bases are a match to TRBD2. The CDR3 is 15 residues long. V shed 1 base and J 2 bases; nucleotides not matched to a gene: 7. Germline values: CDR1 DFQATT, CDR2 SNEGSKA (reference sequence). The CDR3 nucleotides read TGCAGTGCTAGAGTGGCGGGGGGTAAAACCTACGAGCAGTACTTC. It yields the protein CSARVAGGKTYEQYF.

This clonotype was counted only a few times. The V and J genes are TRBV3-1 and TRBJ2-2, with a tentative D call TRBD2 (6 bases). The CDR3 has 19 residues. V was shortened by 0 bases and J by 2 bases, with 19 bases between the two germline ends. Germline V CDR1 and CDR2: LGHDT, YNNKEL (reference sequence). Written as DNA, the CDR3 is TGTGCCAGCAGCCAAGATAGACTAGGGGTTGTAGATAACACCGGGGAGCTGTTTTTT. The encoded protein is CASSQDRLGVVDNTGELFF.

The chain joins TRBV7-8 to TRBJ1-3; a possible D gene is TRBD1 (5 bases). The germline V gene has CDR1 SGHVS and CDR2 FQNEAQ. The CDR3 has 14 amino acids. The V end was cut by 6 bases, the J end by 0 bases, with 9 bases between. In DNA form, the CDR3 reads TGTGCCAGCAGAGCCGGGACCTCTGGAAACACCATATATTTT. It codes for CASRAGTSGNTIYF.

Notes on this clonotype: A much larger clone differs from this one at a single base, so this may be a read error. The chain is built from TRBV5-1 and TRBJ2-7, with no clear D. The CDR3 length is 13 residues. The V and J ends lost 0 bases and 7 bases respectively, with 11 bases between them. CDR1 is SGHRS and CDR2 is YFSETQ in the germline V gene. The CDR3 reads CASSLGPLNEQYF. The CDR3, as DNA: TGCGCCAGCAGCTTGGGCCCTCTGAATGAGCAGTACTTC.

The chain recombines TRBV24-1 with TRBJ2-3; 7 nucleotides line up with TRBD1. Trimming took 5 bases from V and 0 from J; bases not matched to a gene: 4. Germline V gives CDR1 KGHDR, CDR2 SFDVKD. CDR3 length: 15 residues. CDR3 protein: CATSGPGQSTDTQYF. DNA of the CDR3: TGTGCCACCAGTGGTCCGGGACAGAGCACAGATACGCAGTATTTT.

The chain joins TRBV7-8 to TRBJ2-5; 7 positions agree with TRBD1. TRBJ2-1 matches the DNA end more closely, so the J call is doubtful. From germline, CDR1 is SGHVS and CDR2 FQNEAQ. The CDR3 covers 15 residues. This CDR3 reads CASSLDRGNQETQFF. The CDR3 DNA follows: TGTGCCAGCAGCTTAGACAGGGGCAATCAAGAGACCCAGTTCTTC.

This clonotype was counted at least ten times. V gene TRBV5-1 combines with J gene TRBJ2-7; no clear D. Germline CDR1 and CDR2: SGHRS and YFSETQ. Trimming removed 4 bases from V and 5 bases from J, with 10 bases in between. The CDR3 runs to 12 residues. This CDR3 is CASSAGYNEQYF. In DNA, the CDR3 is TGCGCCAGCAGCGCCGGGTACAACGAGCAGTACTTC. Drawing the rest from reference TRBV5-1 and TRBJ2-7, the complete variable domain is KAGVTQTPRYLIKTRGQQVTLSCSPISGHRSVSWYQQTPGQGLQFLFEYFSETQRNKGNFPGRFSGRQFSNSRSEMNVSTLELGDSALYLCASSAGYNEQYFGPGTRLTVT.

The rearrangement joins TRBV29-1 to TRBJ2-3; D tentatively fits TRBD1 or TRBD2 (5 bases each). Trimming took off 1 base at V and 6 bases at J, with 17 bases between the two ends. Looked up from germline, CDR1 is SQVTM and CDR2 is ANQGSEA. The CDR3 spans 15 residues. Here the CDR3 reads CSVEVVRGTVDTQYF. The CDR3 bases are TGCAGCGTTGAAGTGGTGAGGGGAACGGTTGATACGCAGTATTTT.

This clonotype was detected only a few times. The gene calls are TRBV6-5 and TRBJ2-1; D could derive from TRBD1 or TRBD2 (7 bases each). From germline, CDR1 is MNHEY and CDR2 SVGAGI. CDR3 length: 13 residues. Trimming removed 6 bases at V and 9 bases at J, with 15 bases between. The CDR3 loop is CASSAGGGLEQFF. Here the CDR3 DNA reads TGTGCCAGCAGCGCAGGGGGGGGCCTTGAGCAGTTCTTC.

Details on this clonotype: An end of the junction differs from the germline gene, which may be a read error. The chain employs TRBV12-3 or TRBV12-4 and TRBJ2-3, with D tentatively TRBD1 (6 bases). The CDR3 runs to 13 residues. CDR3 coding DNA: TGTACCAGCAGGGGAGAAGGGGCAGATACGCAGTATTTT. This gives the protein CTSRGEGADTQYF.

The genes are TRBV20-1 and TRBJ2-1; no definite D call. The CDR3 spans 12 residues. The V gene's germline CDR1 is DFQATT and CDR2 SNEGSKA (reference sequence). Trimming removed 4 bases from V and 7 bases from J, with 11 bases in between. The CDR3 coding sequence is TGCAGTGCTACCAGGCAAAGGAATGAGCAGTTCTTC. As protein: CSATRQRNEQFF.

The V call is TRBV28, the J call TRBJ1-1; D not resolved. V was cut by 2 bases and J by 7 bases, with 8 bases left in between. The CDR3 has 12 amino acids. Germline V gene lookup returns CDR1 MDHEN and CDR2 SYDVKM. The CDR3 coding sequence is TGTGCCAGCAGTTTAACAGATTATGAAGCTTTCTTT. Its translation is CASSLTDYEAFF.

This clonotype was recorded many times. The CDR3 loop is CSARDHKSREQFF. The CDR3 nucleotides are TGCAGTGCTAGAGATCATAAAAGTCGGGAGCAGTTCTTC. J is TRBJ2-1 and V is TRBV20-1; no clear D gene. Germline V gives CDR1 DFQATT, CDR2 SNEGSKA (reference sequence). This CDR3 comprises 13 residues. Trimming cost V 0 bases and J 10 bases, with 13 bases left between them.

CDR3 sequence: CATSDLSPVLTF. The CDR3 DNA follows: TGTGCCACCAGTGATTTGTCACCCGTCCTGACTTTC. V gene TRBV24-1 combines with J gene TRBJ2-6; no clear D gene. Germline CDR1 reads KGHDR; CDR2 reads SFDVKD. The CDR3 contains 12 residues. V dropped 0 bases and J dropped 12 bases, with 5 bases sitting between them.